The present T cell receptor beta chain was sequenced within a study of blood T cell repertoires in COVID-19. Study context: PBMCs, B-cell-depleted T cells, or T cells provided the cDNA or gDNA that made up the material.

Germline V gives CDR1 MNHEY, CDR2 SMNVEV (reference sequence). Trimming cost V 6 bases and J 2 bases; bases outside gene matches: 4. The CDR3 has 15 residues. Under the authors' procedure: Estimates of nucleated cell counts were drawn from the amplification of reference gene primers. The data were produced by immunoSEQ multiplex PCR, yet TCRdb's version contains in-frame clones alone and is incomplete. The DNA gave D and trimming, while V, J and clone size come from that table. The sample carries 150,000 to 200,000 clones, roughly four fifths recorded once. This chain connects TRBV27 to TRBJ2-5, with 12 nucleotides matching TRBD2. This receptor was taken from a woman in her twenties or thirties with acute or convalescent COVID-19. Sequencing was performed on peripheral blood. The CDR3 region is CASSKLAGGQETQYF. The CDR3 region has the DNA TGTGCCAGCAGCAAACTAGCGGGGGGACAAGAGACCCAGTACTTC.